The 11 T cell receptor beta chains given below trace back to one sample, sequenced in a study of blood T cell repertoires in COVID-19. Data came from immunoSEQ multiplex PCR; TCRdb stores just in-frame clones and leaves some out. The data hold roughly 150,000 clones, with over 70% observed a single time. The sequenced material came from PBMCs or T cells enriched from blood (not recorded which). These receptors originate from a man in his forties or fifties in a cohort exposed to, infected with or recovered from COVID-19 (not recorded which).

The V call is TRBV11-2, the J call TRBJ2-2; 9 bases fit TRBD1. The germline V gene encodes CDR1 SGHAT and CDR2 FQNNGV. J gave up 5 bases and V 4 bases, and 5 bases lay outside the gene matches. The CDR3 length is 15 residues. DNA for the CDR3: TGTGCCAGCAGCTGGGGACAGGGAGGTACCGGGGAGCTGTTTTTT. It specifies CASSWGQGGTGELFF. The full variable domain, rest sourced from reference TRBV11-2 and TRBJ2-2, is EAGVAQSPRYKIIEKRQSVAFWCNPISGHATLYWYQQILGQGPKLLIQFQNNGVVDDSQLPKDRFSAERLKGVDSTLKIQPAKLEDSAVYLCASSWGQGGTGELFFGEGSRLTVL.

V gene TRBV28 combines with J gene TRBJ1-1; 9 nucleotides line up with TRBD1. Germline CDR1 MDHEN, CDR2 SYDVKM. This CDR3 spans 17 amino acids. J lost 0 bases, V lost 4 bases, and 9 bases had no gene match. CDR3 coding DNA: TGTGCCAGCAGTTCCCGGGACAGGGCTCTCATGAACACTGAAGCTTTCTTT. Its translation is CASSSRDRALMNTEAFF.

The sample holds a few counts of this clone. V is TRBV11-2 and J is TRBJ2-5, with 8 bases lining up with TRBD1. The V gene's germline CDR1 is SGHAT and CDR2 FQNNGV. Losses at the gene ends were 3 bases for V and 5 bases for J; bases not matched to a gene: 8. The CDR3 loop spans 15 amino acids. The CDR3 sequence: CASSLQGAVGETQYF. The CDR3 DNA follows: TGTGCCAGCAGCTTGCAGGGGGCCGTAGGGGAGACCCAGTACTTC.

The chain uses TRBV7-8 and TRBJ2-2; D call uncertain. This CDR3 has 15 amino acids. The germline gives CDR1 SGHVS, CDR2 FQNEAQ. Trimming cost V 5 bases and J 2 bases, with 12 bases left between them. CDR3 loop: CASSAVRGNTGELFF. CDR3 DNA: TGTGCCAGCAGCGCGGTTAGAGGAAACACCGGGGAGCTGTTTTTT.

This chain joins TRBV7-9 and TRBJ1-6; D remains ambiguous. V dropped 4 bases and J dropped 5 bases, with 3 bases sitting between them. Germline lookup yields CDR1 SEHNR and CDR2 FQNEAQ (reference sequence). The CDR3 is 12 amino acids. The CDR3 DNA follows: TGTGCCAGCAGCTCGGATAATTCACCCCTCCACTTT. This translates into CASSSDNSPLHF.

The gene calls are TRBV5-1 and TRBJ2-5, with 7 bases aligning to TRBD2. Germline assignment: CDR1 SGHRS and CDR2 YFSETQ. This CDR3 contains 14 residues. The V and J ends lost 1 base and 2 bases, in that order; junction bases with no gene match: 2. CDR3 sequence reads: CASSLQREQETQYF. As DNA, the CDR3 is TGCGCCAGCAGCTTGCAGCGGGAACAAGAGACCCAGTACTTC.

This chain joins TRBV27 and TRBJ2-2, with 7 bases fitting TRBD2. Germline lookup yields CDR1 MNHEY and CDR2 SMNVEV (reference sequence). The CDR3 contains 16 residues. V was clipped by 5 bases and J by 4 bases; unmatched bases: 10. CDR3 in amino acids: CASSPWAGETTGELFF. The CDR3 DNA follows: TGTGCCAGCAGTCCCTGGGCGGGAGAGACCACCGGGGAGCTGTTTTTT.

The V and J genes are TRBV24-1 and TRBJ2-2; D perhaps matches TRBD2 (5 bases). This CDR3 has 15 residues. The germline V and J ends were trimmed by 2 bases and 1 base, with 7 bases remaining between them. Germline assignment: CDR1 KGHDR and CDR2 SFDVKD. The CDR3 DNA sequence: TGTGCCACCAGTGATTCGGACTTGAACACCGGGGAGCTGTTTTTT. Amino acid sequence: CATSDSDLNTGELFF.

This clone was detected only a few times. This sequence joins TRBV5-1 and TRBJ1-4; D is uncertain. Germline CDR1 and CDR2: SGHRS and YFSETQ. The CDR3 covers 15 residues. The germline V and J ends were trimmed by 4 bases and 5 bases, with 15 bases remaining between them. CDR3 protein: CASSGRAGNNEKLFF. The CDR3 DNA reads as TGCGCCAGCAGCGGACGAGCGGGGAACAATGAAAAACTGTTTTTT.

This chain connects TRBV5-1 to TRBJ2-7, with a possible D match to TRBD2 (7 bases). The V end was cut by 0 bases, the J end by 4 bases, with 11 bases between. Per germline, CDR1 SGHRS and CDR2 YFSETQ. The CDR3 is 14 residues long. The CDR3: CASSLEGEGYEQYF. CDR3 DNA sequence: TGCGCCAGCAGCTTGGAGGGGGAGGGATACGAGCAGTACTTC.

The gene calls are TRBV5-4 and TRBJ2-7; 7 nucleotides agree with TRBD2. This CDR3 comprises 16 residues. The V and J ends lost 5 bases and 0 bases, in that order; junction bases with no gene match: 11. Germline V CDR1 and CDR2: SGHNT, YYREEE (reference sequence). The CDR3 loop reads CASSLVASGLSYEQYF. The CDR3 coding sequence is TGTGCCAGCAGTTTAGTCGCTAGCGGTCTCTCCTACGAGCAGTACTTC.